These T cell receptor beta chains were read from a single sample in a study of CD8+ T cells in alopecia areata. Only in-frame clones appear in the TCRdb table, and some are missing; sequencing was by immunoSEQ multiplex PCR. The data contain under 200,000 clones, around three fifths of them singletons. This specimen consisted of CD4+ T cells sorted from blood, obtained at week 24, from a patient treated with tofacitinib. These receptors were taken from a human donor with alopecia areata. Both conserved end residues are part of each CDR3. D genes are given only for firm matches. Clone size is shown for a subset of rows, as once, few, many or a class of expanded clone.

d_gene	v_gene	j_gene	abundance	CDR3aa	CDR3nt
TRBD1	TRBV6-5	TRBJ1-2	NA	CASTTGAGQGSGYTF	TGTGCCAGCACCACAGGGGCGGGACAGGGGAGTGGCTACACCTTC
NA	TRBV10-3	TRBJ1-1	NA	CAISQGLNTEAFF	TGTGCCATCAGCCAGGGACTGAACACTGAAGCTTTCTTT
NA	TRBV6-5	TRBJ2-2	NA	CASRRTGATGELFF	TGTGCCAGCAGGAGGACGGGAGCCACCGGGGAGCTGTTTTTT
NA	TRBV7-9	TRBJ2-5	few	CASSLSAQETQYF	TGTGCCAGCAGCTTGTCGGCCCAAGAGACCCAGTACTTC
TRBD1	TRBV10-3	TRBJ2-5	medium-sized	CAISEGGSDRGRETQYF	TGTGCCATCAGTGAAGGAGGGTCGGACAGGGGTCGAGAGACCCAGTACTTC
NA	TRBV6-1	TRBJ1-5	NA	CASSDAVQGGRPQHF	TGTGCCAGCAGTGATGCCGTACAGGGAGGCCGGCCCCAGCATTTT
NA	TRBV29-1	TRBJ2-4	few	CSVDTQVAGNIQYF	TGCAGCGTTGATACCCAAGTGGCCGGGAACATTCAGTACTTC
NA	TRBV30	TRBJ2-7	NA	CAWSLTGSLYEQYF	TGTGCCTGGAGTCTTACGGGAAGCCTCTACGAGCAGTACTTC
NA	TRBV5-1	TRBJ2-7	NA	CASSLDTGEVYEQYF	TGCGCCAGCAGCTTGGATACAGGGGAGGTCTACGAGCAGTACTTC
NA	TRBV30	TRBJ1-1	NA	CAWSAGMSAEAFF	TGTGCCTGGAGCGCAGGGATGAGCGCTGAAGCTTTCTTT
NA	TRBV29-1	TRBJ1-2	NA	CSVDSSPGYGYTF	TGCAGCGTTGATTCGTCCCCGGGGTATGGCTACACCTTC
TRBD2	TRBV29-1	TRBJ2-3	NA	CSVVQSSGGGTDTQYF	TGCAGCGTTGTTCAATCTAGCGGGGGGGGCACAGATACGCAGTATTTT
NA	TRBV15	TRBJ2-7	NA	CATRRDASNEQYF	TGTGCCACCAGAAGGGACGCCTCCAACGAGCAGTACTTC
NA	TRBV4-1	TRBJ2-2	few	CASSPSGRGLVTGELFF	TGCGCCAGCAGCCCCTCGGGAAGGGGTTTGGTCACCGGGGAGCTGTTTTTT